This TCR beta chain is drawn from a study of blood T cells in healthy people across ages. In germline, CDR1 is MGHRA, CDR2 YSYEKL. The CDR3 covers 16 residues. The V gene lost 2 bases and the J gene lost 3 bases, with 13 bases spanning the gap. The authors ran a second PCR of roughly 6 to 12 cycles using a sample-barcoded 5' primer and a J-beta primer mix. Each CDR3 protein gets one entry after TCRdb re-called the 5' RACE reads with MiXCR. The table lists about 970,000 distinct CDR3 sequences, 51% of them singletons. The clonotype originates from a woman aged 55-70 years in good health. The sequencing input was blood. The V and J genes are TRBV4-1 and TRBJ1-4; no reliable D call. The CDR3 DNA follows: TGCGCCAGCAGCCAAACTGGACCAACGGCTAATGAAAAACTGTTTTTT. This gives the protein CASSQTGPTANEKLFF.